What follows are 21 T cell receptor beta chains derived from one specimen sequenced in a study of blood T cell repertoires in COVID-19. The protocol was immunoSEQ multiplex PCR, while the TCRdb copy is restricted to in-frame clones and leaves out a portion. The sample consists of around 88,000 clones, around 82% of them appearing once. Input material: peripheral blood. Receptors originate from a man between 45 and 60 years old who had recovered from COVID-19.

The chain recombines TRBV2 with TRBJ2-3; D unclear. Trimming cost V 1 base and J 4 bases, with 6 bases left between them. CDR3 length equals 13 residues. The germline gives CDR1 SNHLY, CDR2 FYNNEI. This CDR3 reads CASSEVSADTQYF. CDR3 DNA: TGTGCCAGCAGTGAAGTTTCTGCAGATACGCAGTATTTT.

This clone showed up just a few times. The genes are TRBV11-2 and TRBJ2-1, with 7 bases that match TRBD1. The CDR3 runs to 17 residues. Germline V gene sequence: CDR1 SGHAT, CDR2 FQNNGV. Trimming cost V 2 bases and J 4 bases; bases outside gene matches: 11. CDR3 sequence: CASSLRTGTALYNEQFF. CDR3 coding DNA: TGTGCCAGCAGCTTAAGGACCGGGACAGCTTTATACAATGAGCAGTTCTTC.

The V gene is TRBV5-1, the J gene TRBJ2-5; D gene unclear. CDR1 and CDR2 from the germline V gene are SGHRS and YFSETQ. With 5 bases removed from V and 4 bases from J, the gap between germline ends came to 9 bases. The CDR3 sequence is 12 residues long. In DNA form, the CDR3 reads TGCGCCAGCAGTAACAATTTAGAGACCCAGTACTTC. Amino acid sequence: CASSNNLETQYF.

V and J are TRBV5-4 and TRBJ2-1; 10 bases are a match to TRBD2. The germline gives CDR1 SGHNT, CDR2 YYREEE (reference sequence). The junction had 8 bases not matched to a gene; V was cut back by 0 bases and J by 2 bases. The CDR3 has 18 amino acids. This CDR3 is CASSLGGASGSTYNEQFF. The CDR3 DNA follows: TGTGCCAGCAGCTTGGGAGGGGCTAGCGGGAGCACCTACAATGAGCAGTTCTTC.

This clone turned up a few times. V and J are TRBV5-4 and TRBJ2-3, with 8 bases fitting TRBD2. This CDR3 comprises 16 residues. The V and J ends lost 3 bases and 6 bases, in that order; junction bases with no gene match: 12. The germline V gene encodes CDR1 SGHNT and CDR2 YYREEE (reference sequence). The CDR3 here is CASSSGTRFPQDTQYF. The CDR3 DNA follows: TGTGCCAGCAGCTCCGGGACTAGATTTCCGCAGGATACGCAGTATTTT.

This chain joins TRBV11-2 and TRBJ2-7; D ambiguous. The CDR3 loop spans 15 amino acids. Germline V gene data show CDR1 as SGHAT and CDR2 as FQNNGV. V shed 2 bases and J shed 1 base, with 12 bases lying between them. In DNA, the CDR3 is TGTGCCAGCAGCTTAATATCAGAGGCTTCCTACGAGCAGTACTTC. Amino acids: CASSLISEASYEQYF.

V usage is TRBV7-8 and J usage is TRBJ2-3; 9 positions match TRBD2. The V segment lost 5 bases and the J segment 4 bases; nucleotides outside the gene matches: 4. Looked up from germline, CDR1 is SGHVS and CDR2 is FQNEAQ. The CDR3 contains 14 residues. The CDR3 region has the DNA TGTGCCAGCAGCGGGCGGGAGGGTGCAGATACGCAGTATTTT. Translated: CASSGREGADTQYF.

The chain carries TRBV4-1 and TRBJ2-1, with TRBD2 identical over 8 bases. Trimming at V came to 2 bases and at J to 4 bases, leaving 10 bases not matched to a gene. The CDR3 has 17 amino acids. Germline V CDR1 and CDR2: MGHRA, YSYEKL. CDR3 sequence reads: CASSQQPAGGTYNEQFF. The CDR3 nucleotides read TGCGCCAGCAGCCAACAGCCCGCGGGGGGCACTTACAATGAGCAGTTCTTC.

The chain uses TRBV5-1 and TRBJ2-3, with TRBD1 matching over 7 bases. V lost 4 bases, J lost 2 bases, and 4 bases stayed unmatched. The CDR3 has 14 residues. The V gene's germline CDR1 is SGHRS and CDR2 YFSETQ. The CDR3 region has the DNA TGCGCCAGCAGCGTGGGACAGATCACAGATACGCAGTATTTT. Translation gives CASSVGQITDTQYF.

DNA of the CDR3: TGTGCCAGTAAATTCCAGTATTCTTCACCCCTCCACTTT. Protein product: CASKFQYSSPLHF. The gene calls are TRBV6-6 and TRBJ1-6; D is undetermined. Germline CDR1 MNHNY, CDR2 SVGAGI (reference sequence). Trimming left V 9 bases short and J 9 bases short, with 15 bases between. This CDR3 has 13 amino acids.

There are many counts of this clone. This chain links TRBV30 with TRBJ2-5, with TRBD2 identical over 8 bases. Germline CDR1 GTSNPN, CDR2 SVGIG (reference sequence). The CDR3 runs 14 residues. With 2 bases clipped from V and 3 bases from J, the junction kept 5 bases outside the gene matches. CDR3 DNA: TGTGCCTGGAGTACACCGGGACTAGAAGAGACCCAGTACTTC. Its protein is CAWSTPGLEETQYF.

This chain joins TRBV10-3 and TRBJ1-2; D possibly corresponds to TRBD1 (6 bases). CDR3 length: 12 residues. V lost 3 bases, J lost 7 bases, and 9 bases lay in between. The germline gives CDR1 ENHRY, CDR2 SYGVKD. The CDR3 here is CAISEQGPGYTF. The CDR3 coding sequence is TGTGCCATCAGTGAACAGGGACCTGGCTACACCTTC.

V is TRBV24-1 and J is TRBJ1-3; a weak D match, TRBD1 (6 bases). Looked up from germline, CDR1 is KGHDR and CDR2 is SFDVKD. The CDR3 is 17 residues long. Trimming took off 5 bases at V and 3 bases at J, with 19 bases between the two ends. In DNA, the CDR3 is TGTGCCACCAGTGCTCGGGACACCCTTACGGGTGGAAACACCATATATTTT. The encoded protein is CATSARDTLTGGNTIYF.

This sequence joins TRBV11-3 and TRBJ2-7; TRBD1 aligns across 8 bases. Germline V gives CDR1 SGHNT, CDR2 YENEEA. The CDR3 is 15 residues long. V shed 5 bases, J shed 5 bases, and the junction held 11 bases outside the gene matches. This CDR3 reads CASSQTGELDDEQYF. The CDR3 region has the DNA TGTGCCAGCAGCCAGACAGGGGAACTAGACGACGAGCAGTACTTC.

This sequence joins TRBV5-1 and TRBJ2-1, with 8 nucleotides matching TRBD2. The germline CDR1 and CDR2 sequences are SGHRS and YFSETQ. The CDR3 spans 15 residues. V dropped 5 bases and J dropped 2; count of bases not matched to a gene: 6. In nucleotides, the CDR3 is TGCGCCAGCAGGTCGGGAGGGCGGACCTACAATGAGCAGTTCTTC. Its protein product is CASRSGGRTYNEQFF.

The J gene is TRBJ2-1, the V gene TRBV7-2, with 7 bases matching TRBD1. This CDR3 has 16 residues. Looked up from germline, CDR1 is SGHTA and CDR2 is FQGNSA. Trimming at V came to 5 bases and at J to 5 bases, leaving 12 bases not matched to a gene. The CDR3 sequence: CASSAYSTGLHNEQFF. The CDR3 DNA reads TGTGCCAGCAGCGCCTACTCGACAGGGTTGCACAATGAGCAGTTCTTC.

The V and J genes are TRBV29-1 and TRBJ2-5; 9 nucleotides line up with TRBD1. This CDR3 contains 14 residues. Germline V gene data show CDR1 as SQVTM and CDR2 as ANQGSEA. Unmatched junction bases numbered 7, after V lost 4 bases and J lost 4 bases. CDR3 in DNA: TGCAGCGTTGCTAAGGGACAGGGAGGAGAGACCCAGTACTTC. Encoded protein: CSVAKGQGGETQYF.

This clone has a single count. V usage is TRBV28 and J usage is TRBJ1-1; D unclear. Trimming took 7 bases from V and 7 from J, leaving 22 bases between them. Germline V lookup: CDR1 MDHEN, CDR2 SYDVKM. CDR3 length: 15 amino acids. CDR3 DNA sequence: TGTGCCAGCACCCCTGGCGGCCTCCTTTCTGGTGAAGCTTTCTTT. Encoded protein: CASTPGGLLSGEAFF.

This clone was detected only a few times. This rearrangement joins TRBV10-3 to TRBJ1-1, with D perhaps matching TRBD1 (6 bases). CDR1 and CDR2 from the germline V gene are ENHRY and SYGVKD. The CDR3 sequence is 15 residues long. The germline V and J ends were trimmed by 3 bases and 1 base, with 12 bases remaining between them. The CDR3 DNA reads TGTGCCATCAGTGACGTCAGGGGCTGGAACACTGAAGCTTTCTTT. Its translation is CAISDVRGWNTEAFF.

The V call is TRBV19, the J call TRBJ2-7; possibly TRBD1 for D (5 bases). The CDR3 loop spans 14 amino acids. Trimming left V 6 bases short and J 4 bases short, with 16 bases between. The V gene's germline CDR1 is LNHDA and CDR2 SQIVND (reference sequence). CDR3 DNA sequence: TGTGCCAGTAGACCAGGACACGTCGCTTACGAGCAGTACTTC. Residues: CASRPGHVAYEQYF. Full variable domain (rest looked up from reference TRBV19 and TRBJ2-7): DGGITQSPKYLFRKEGQNVTLSCEQNLNHDAMYWYRQDPGQGLRLIYYSQIVNDFQKGDIAEGYSVSREKKESFPLTVTSAQKNPTAFYLCASRPGHVAYEQYFGPGTRLTVT.

This clone came up once. The chain is built from TRBV7-8 and TRBJ1-3, with TRBD1 matching 10 bases. V lost 7 bases and J lost 3; bases outside the gene matches: 12. CDR1 and CDR2 (germline): SGHVS, FQNEAQ. The CDR3 runs to 17 residues. The DNA of the CDR3 is TGTGCCAGCAAGTTTTTTGGGACAGGGGATTTTGGAAACACCATATATTTT. The encoded protein is CASKFFGTGDFGNTIYF.